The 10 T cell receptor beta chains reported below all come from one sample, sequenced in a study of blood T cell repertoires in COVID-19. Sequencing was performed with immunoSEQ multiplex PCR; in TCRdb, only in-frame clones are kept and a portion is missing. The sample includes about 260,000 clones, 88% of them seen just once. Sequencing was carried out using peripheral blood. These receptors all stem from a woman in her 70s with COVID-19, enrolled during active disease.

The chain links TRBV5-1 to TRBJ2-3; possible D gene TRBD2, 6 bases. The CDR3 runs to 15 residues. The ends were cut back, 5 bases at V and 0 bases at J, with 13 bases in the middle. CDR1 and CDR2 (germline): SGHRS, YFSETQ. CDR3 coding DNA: TGCGCCAGCAGTCTGGGCGGGACTAGCACAGATACGCAGTATTTT. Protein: CASSLGGTSTDTQYF.

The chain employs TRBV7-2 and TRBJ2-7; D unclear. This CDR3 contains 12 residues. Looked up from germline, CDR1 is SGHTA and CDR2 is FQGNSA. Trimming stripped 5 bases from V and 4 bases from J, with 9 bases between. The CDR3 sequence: CASSEMMYEQYF. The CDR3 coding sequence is TGTGCCAGCAGCGAGATGATGTACGAGCAGTACTTC.

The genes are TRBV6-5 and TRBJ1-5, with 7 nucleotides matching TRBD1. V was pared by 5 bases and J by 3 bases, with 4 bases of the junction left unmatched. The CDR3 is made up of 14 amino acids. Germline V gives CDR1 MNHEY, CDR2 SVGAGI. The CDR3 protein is CASSNRGTNQPQHF. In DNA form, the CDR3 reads TGTGCCAGCAGTAACAGGGGAACCAATCAGCCCCAGCATTTT.

CDR3 sequence reads: CASSIGSGGSIQETQYF. CDR3 DNA: TGTGCCAGTAGTATCGGTTCGGGGGGTTCAATCCAAGAGACCCAGTACTTC. The chain has TRBV19 and TRBJ2-5; 7 bases fit TRBD2. Unmatched junction bases numbered 11, after V lost 3 bases and J lost 1 base. The germline V gene has CDR1 LNHDA and CDR2 SQIVND (reference sequence). This CDR3 is built from 17 residues. Based on the CDR3 plus reference TRBV19 and TRBJ2-5, the full variable domain is DGGITQSPKYLFRKEGQNVTLSCEQNLNHDAMYWYRQDPGQGLRLIYYSQIVNDFQKGDIAEGYSVSREKKESFPLTVTSAQKNPTAFYLCASSIGSGGSIQETQYFGPGTRLLVL.

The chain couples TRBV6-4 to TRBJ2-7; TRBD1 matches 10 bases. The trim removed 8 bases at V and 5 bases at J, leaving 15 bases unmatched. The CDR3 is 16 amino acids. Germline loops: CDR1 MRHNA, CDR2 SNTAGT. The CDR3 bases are TGTGCCAGCGCAGGGACAGGGGTTTCGGGAGCTCACGAGCAGTACTTC. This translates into CASAGTGVSGAHEQYF.

The CDR3 loop reads CASSYSFRADQPQHF. The CDR3 bases are TGTGCCAGCAGTTACTCGTTCAGGGCGGATCAGCCCCAGCATTTT. V is TRBV6-5 and J is TRBJ1-5; a possible D gene is TRBD1 (5 bases). Trimming shortened V by 0 bases and J by 5 bases, and 11 bases separated the two germline ends. This CDR3 region has 15 residues. CDR1 MNHEY and CDR2 SVGAGI come from the germline V gene.

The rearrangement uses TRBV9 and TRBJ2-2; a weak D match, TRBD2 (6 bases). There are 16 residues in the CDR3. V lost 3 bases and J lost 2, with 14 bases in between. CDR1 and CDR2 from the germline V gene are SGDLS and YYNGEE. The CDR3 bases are TGTGCCAGCAGCGAGCCCTCGCGGGATAACACCGGGGAGCTGTTTTTT. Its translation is CASSEPSRDNTGELFF.

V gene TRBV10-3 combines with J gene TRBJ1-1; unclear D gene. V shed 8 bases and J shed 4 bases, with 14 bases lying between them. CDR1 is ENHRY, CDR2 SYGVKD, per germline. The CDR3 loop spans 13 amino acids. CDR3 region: CAIREGLGTEAFF. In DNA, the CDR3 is TGTGCCATCCGGGAGGGTTTGGGCACTGAAGCTTTCTTT.

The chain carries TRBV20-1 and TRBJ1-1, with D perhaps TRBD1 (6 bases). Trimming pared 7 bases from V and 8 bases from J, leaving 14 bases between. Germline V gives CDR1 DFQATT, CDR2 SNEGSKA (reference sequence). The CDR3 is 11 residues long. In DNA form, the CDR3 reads TGCAGTGTGACAGGAGAGACAGAAGCTTTCTTT. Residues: CSVTGETEAFF.

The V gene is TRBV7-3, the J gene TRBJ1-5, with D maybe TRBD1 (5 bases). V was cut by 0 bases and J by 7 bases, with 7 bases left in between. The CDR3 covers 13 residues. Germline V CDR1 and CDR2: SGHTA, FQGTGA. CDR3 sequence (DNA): TGTGCCAGCAGCTTAACTCAGGGCCAGCCCCAGCATTTT. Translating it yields CASSLTQGQPQHF.